Listed here are 2 T cell receptor beta chains from one sample, sequenced in a study of CXCR3-negative and CXCR3-positive naive CD8 T cells. Libraries were UMI-labeled 5' RACE TRB cDNA. Using the 5' RACE reads, TCRdb records one entry per CDR3 protein without DNA. The sample is made up of approximately 24,000 distinct CDR3 sequences, and the top ten hold roughly 2.8% of it. Sequencing was done on a sample of naive CXCR3- CD8+ T cells from blood. Sample subset: CD45RO-CCR7+CD27+CD95- naive CD8+ T cells lacking CXCR3 (TNR3-). The receptors derive from a human donor in good health. Some clones in this sample may be carry-over from other donors' samples.

This clonotype shows up as medium-sized by frequency. The chain joins TRBV7-6 to TRBJ2-1; TCRdb reports TRBD1, a call that lacks DNA to check it against. The germline V gene has CDR1 SGHVS and CDR2 FNYEAQ. This CDR3 comprises 15 residues. This CDR3 is CASSFRQGSYNEQFF.

This chain connects TRBV28 to TRBJ2-3; TCRdb outputs TRBD1, but without DNA this stays unchecked. Per germline, CDR1 MDHEN and CDR2 SYDVKM. The CDR3 has 16 residues. The CDR3 is CASSSATGGSTDTQYF.